The clone carrying this TCR beta chain was seen only once. Germline lookup yields CDR1 SGHNT and CDR2 YENEEA. The CDR3 runs to 19 residues. V was clipped by 5 bases and J by 4 bases; unmatched bases: 19. This entry comes from a study of blood T cell repertoires in COVID-19. Study at large: COVID-19 samples from acute and convalescent phases originated in the United States, Italy and Spain. PBMCs, B-cell-depleted T cells, or T cells were the source of the cDNA or gDNA that made up the material.

Per the original methods: Estimation of nucleated cell counts was performed using reference gene primer amplification. Here immunoSEQ multiplex PCR was the method, and the copy in TCRdb shows in-frame clones only, minus some. Clone size and V and J calls were adopted from that table, with D and trimming inferred from the DNA. The table records roughly 410,000 clones, roughly 90% of them present only once. The chain employs TRBV11-3 and TRBJ2-2; 7 bases fit TRBD1. Sequenced: peripheral blood. This clonotype was obtained from a man aged 35 to 55 with acute or convalescent COVID-19. The CDR3 DNA reads TGTGCCAGCAGCCCCACTATAGGGGGCGCGCCCTCGGGCACCGGGGAGCTGTTTTTT. Translating gives CASSPTIGGAPSGTGELFF.